The clone carrying this T cell receptor (beta chain) was recorded at least ten times. Antigen specificity is unknown. The ends were cut back, 7 bases at V and 6 bases at J, with 18 bases in the middle. The CDR3 contains 14 residues. The data were obtained in a study of T-cell reconstitution after alpha-beta-depleted transplantation in children. Unique molecular identifiers were incorporated when the TCRbeta library was constructed. TCRdb reprocessed the PCR reads via MiXCR and lists one record per CDR3 protein. This sample carries approximately 240,000 distinct CDR3 sequences, approximately 10% of them seen once, and the ten largest clones take approximately 28%. Overall study results and limits: Diversity and T-cell counts at one year after transplant derived mostly from new T cells. Approximately two months post-transplant, alpha-beta T cells reportedly originated from several hundred expanded graft clones.

This chain uses TRBV12-3 or TRBV12-4 with TRBJ1-1; D is possibly TRBD1 (5 bases). The sequence was obtained from a child under three years old with acute myeloid leukemia, due to receive a stem cell transplant. Sequencing used PBMCs, obtained before TCRalphabeta/CD19-depleted stem cell transplant. CDR3 nucleotide sequence: TGTGCCAGCAATATCAGGGCTCGCCAGTCTGAAGCTTTCTTT. Its protein is CASNIRARQSEAFF.